The 8 T cell receptor beta chains listed next were all sequenced from one sample in a study of T cell changes during pregnancy in multiple sclerosis. The assay was immunoSEQ multiplex PCR, and TCRdb's table has in-frame clones only and misses some. The repertoire holds 100,000 or so clones, with just over 90% as singletons. Here the sequenced sample was peripheral blood, taken in the second trimester of pregnancy. These receptor sequences come from a female donor in good health, enrolled as a control in a pregnancy study.

This clone appeared a single time. This chain uses TRBV7-2 with TRBJ2-1; D ambiguous. Germline CDR1 and CDR2: SGHTA and FQGNSA. V lost 1 base and J 7 bases, leaving 8 bases between the germline ends. The length of the CDR3 is 13 residues. The DNA of the CDR3 is TGTGCCAGCAGCTTAGGTCCAGGAAATGAGCAGTTCTTC. Protein product: CASSLGPGNEQFF.

The rearrangement links TRBV28 to TRBJ1-2; no firm D call. CDR3 length equals 15 residues. Per the germline V gene, CDR1 is MDHEN and CDR2 is SYDVKM. V shed 2 bases and J shed 6 bases, with 16 bases lying between them. The CDR3 protein is CASSLGFRGGDGYTF. The CDR3 DNA reads as TGTGCCAGCAGTTTAGGATTCCGGGGTGGGGATGGCTACACCTTC.

The rearrangement uses TRBV5-6 and TRBJ1-6, with TRBD1 matching 10 bases. The ends lost 4 bases at V and 9 bases at J; junction bases unmatched: 10. The germline V gene encodes CDR1 SGHDT and CDR2 YYEEEE. The CDR3 extends over 16 amino acids. CDR3 region: CASSRDRGRRGSPLHF. The DNA for the CDR3 is TGTGCCAGCAGCCGAGACAGGGGGCGTAGGGGTTCACCCCTCCACTTT.

The J gene is TRBJ2-1, the V gene TRBV20-1; D is ambiguous. CDR1 is DFQATT, CDR2 SNEGSKA, per germline (reference sequence). V was cut by 2 bases and J by 7 bases, with 6 bases left in between. The CDR3 loop spans 11 amino acids. This chain's CDR3 is CSARHLNEQFF. For the CDR3, the DNA is TGCAGTGCTAGACACTTGAATGAGCAGTTCTTC.

J is TRBJ2-7 and V is TRBV5-6; TRBD1 matches at 8 bases. The junction had 6 bases not matched to a gene; V was cut back by 4 bases and J by 0 bases. The CDR3 runs 15 residues. Germline V CDR1 and CDR2: SGHDT, YYEEEE. CDR3 region: CASSLRGHSSYEQYF. The CDR3 DNA reads as TGTGCCAGCAGCCTCAGGGGGCACAGCTCCTACGAGCAGTACTTC.

The chain joins TRBV5-4 to TRBJ2-5; a possible D gene is TRBD2 (6 bases). The V gene's germline CDR1 is SGHNT and CDR2 YYREEE (reference sequence). The ends were cut back, 4 bases at V and 2 bases at J, with 12 bases in the middle. This CDR3 comprises 14 residues. The chain's CDR3 is CASSPGVIQETQYF. CDR3 in DNA: TGTGCCAGCAGCCCGGGGGTTATACAAGAGACCCAGTACTTC.

The chain recombines TRBV29-1 with TRBJ2-1, with D unresolved. Germline V gene lookup returns CDR1 SQVTM and CDR2 ANQGSEA. V dropped 3 bases and J dropped 7 bases, with 16 bases sitting between them. The CDR3 totals 14 residues. The CDR3 is CSVDGRIMTNEQFF. In DNA form, the CDR3 reads TGCAGCGTTGACGGCAGGATTATGACAAATGAGCAGTTCTTC.

The chain uses TRBV5-4 and TRBJ2-7; the D is unclear. Trimming cost V 0 bases and J 2 bases, with 6 bases left between them. Germline CDR1 and CDR2: SGHNT and YYREEE (reference sequence). The CDR3 extends over 13 amino acids. The CDR3 is CASSLGAAYEQYF. DNA of the CDR3: TGTGCCAGCAGCTTGGGGGCCGCCTACGAGCAGTACTTC.